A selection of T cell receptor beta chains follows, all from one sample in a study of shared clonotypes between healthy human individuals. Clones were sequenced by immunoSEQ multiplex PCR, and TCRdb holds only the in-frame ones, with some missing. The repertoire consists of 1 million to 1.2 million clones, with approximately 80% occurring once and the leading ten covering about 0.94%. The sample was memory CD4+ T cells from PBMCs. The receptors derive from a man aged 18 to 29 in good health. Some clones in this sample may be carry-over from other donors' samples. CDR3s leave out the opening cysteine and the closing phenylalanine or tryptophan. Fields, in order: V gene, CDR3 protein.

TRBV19	ASRGGLAYNEQF
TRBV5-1	ASSSPDTQY
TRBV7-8	ASSSRDRGGYSNQPQH
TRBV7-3	ASSLITAANTEAF
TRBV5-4	ASSLAGTDYGYT
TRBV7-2	ASSLTTSGRETQY
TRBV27	ASSPGQGGEAF
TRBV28	ASSLGRRTGGTGQQY
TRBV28	ASSFDYDPNTEAF
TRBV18	ASSPGTGSYNEQF
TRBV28	ASSPTDFHYQPQH
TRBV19	ASSMGSRGWTTEAF
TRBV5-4	ASSLTAGRQETQY
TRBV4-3	ASSQVSGTGQF
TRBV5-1	ASSPRGVANTGELF
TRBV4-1	ASSQENGNTIY
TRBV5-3	ARSFQTGPQETQY
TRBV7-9	ASSLYGLSSYNEQF
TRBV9	ASSVSGAQVLYEQY
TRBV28	ASSPAGTGGREQY
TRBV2	ASTVYESSGGYEQF
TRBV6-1	ASSSIENTDTQY
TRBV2	ASSEAVTTGELF
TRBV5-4	ASSPGLAVNEQF
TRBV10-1	ASSDQRSTDTQY
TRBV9	ASSVVEDTQY
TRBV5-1	ASSLAGFVSGNTIY
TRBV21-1	ASSRREKLF
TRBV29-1	SGKTFLNEKLF
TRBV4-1	ASSTRTGDLYGYT
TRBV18	ASSPRSSGANVLT
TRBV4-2	ASSPTSLFGGRGETQY
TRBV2	ASSELAAGYQPQH
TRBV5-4	ASSSPVTGGNSPLH
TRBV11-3	ASSLDGGSSYNEQF
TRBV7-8	ASSFEDRPHEQF
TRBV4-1	ASSPQRLTRSYNEQF
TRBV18	ASSPVRTGVNTEAF
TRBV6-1	ASSGQGRAEKLF
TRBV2	ASRAGASHNEQF
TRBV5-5	ASSLLAGANTGELF
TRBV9	ASSRGGSSYNEQF
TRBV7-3	ASSLTGGVGPAELF
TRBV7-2	ASSLQGANQPQH
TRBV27	ASSNRGLGEGGYT
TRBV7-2	ASRLGQAWDEQY